This T cell receptor beta chain was sequenced during a study of sequential checkpoint blockade in melanoma. About the study: Roughly 22 patients had matched tumor biopsies before treatment and at week 13 after nivolumab or ipilimumab alone. Whole-study results and caveats: Patients with week-13 increases in T-cell fraction and clonality benefited about 30 times more often. Response in arm A was associated with pretreatment TIL clonality.

Treatment indicated: randomized to nivolumab then ipilimumab (arm A) or the reverse (arm B). No patient had prior DNA-damaging chemotherapy. Repertoires were generated with immunoSEQ multiplex PCR, while TCRdb's copy carries only in-frame clones and drops some. The table lists about 6,400 clones, under 25% of them singletons, with more than 7% in the top ten. This CDR3 is built from 14 residues. Per the germline V gene, CDR1 is SGHNT and CDR2 is YENEEA. V was trimmed by 5 bases and J by 3 bases, leaving 11 bases between them. This clone appeared many times. Its antigen is still unknown. The TCR comes from a human donor with melanoma. The rearrangement joins TRBV11-3 to TRBJ2-1, with D unresolved. The starting material was tumor tissue (inferred from file names), obtained from a patient given nivolumab and ipilimumab in sequence. CDR3 protein: CASSPDPGYNEQFF. In DNA, the CDR3 is TGTGCCAGCAGCCCAGATCCAGGCTACAATGAGCAGTTCTTC.